The 28 T cell receptor beta chains presented below share a single source sample, sequenced in a study of OX40 agonist ivuxolimab in advanced cancers. TCRdb keeps only in-frame clones here, not all; method: immunoSEQ multiplex PCR. The table includes around 66,000 clones, approximately 90% detected once. The material sequenced was CD4+ or CD8+ T cells sorted from blood, taken in a trial of the OX40 agonist ivuxolimab. The source of these receptors is an adult with an advanced solid tumor such as melanoma, head and neck, liver or kidney cancer.

This clone has just a few counts. The V gene is TRBV15, the J gene TRBJ1-2, with 9 bases fitting TRBD1. The germline V gene encodes CDR1 LNHNV and CDR2 YYDKDF (reference sequence). The CDR3 covers 17 residues. Unmatched junction bases numbered 15, after V lost 2 bases and J lost 8 bases. The CDR3 reads CATSRRNSGTGSGGYTF. The CDR3 nucleotides are TGTGCCACCAGCAGAAGGAATTCCGGGACAGGGAGCGGGGGCTACACCTTC.

The rearrangement joins TRBV6-1 to TRBJ2-6, with 7 positions matching TRBD1. Germline trimming cut 4 bases from V and 2 bases from J; bases unmatched to any gene: 2. The CDR3 length is 15 residues. Germline-derived CDR1 and CDR2 are MNHNS and SASEGT. This CDR3 is CASSADRAGANVLTF. The CDR3 nucleotides are TGTGCCAGCAGTGCCGACAGGGCTGGGGCCAACGTCCTGACTTTC.

The chain employs TRBV5-6 and TRBJ1-1; 7 positions agree with TRBD1. The CDR3 is 16 residues long. Germline assignment: CDR1 SGHDT and CDR2 YYEEEE. J lost 3 bases, V lost 0 bases, and 8 bases had no gene match. In nucleotides, the CDR3 is TGTGCCAGCAGCTTGGTTACAGGGGTGATTTACACTGAAGCTTTCTTT. It is translated as CASSLVTGVIYTEAFF.

This chain connects TRBV5-4 to TRBJ1-1; D possibly corresponds to TRBD1 (5 bases). This CDR3 is 17 amino acids long. Germline CDR1 is SGHNT and CDR2 is YYREEE (reference sequence). V gave up 0 bases and J gave up 1 base, with 16 bases separating them. The CDR3 DNA reads as TGTGCCAGCAGCTTGGCGGGGCGGGGTCCGGCGAACACTGAAGCTTTCTTT. This codes for CASSLAGRGPANTEAFF.

The chain carries TRBV5-1 and TRBJ2-2, with D perhaps TRBD1 (6 bases). This CDR3 spans 17 amino acids. The V end lost 4 bases, the J end lost 0 bases, and 16 bases lay between the germline ends. From germline, CDR1 is SGHRS and CDR2 YFSETQ. As DNA, the CDR3 is TGCGCCAGCAGCAGAGGACAGAGGGGACCGAACACCGGGGAGCTGTTTTTT. It translates to CASSRGQRGPNTGELFF.

V usage is TRBV29-1 and J usage is TRBJ2-3, with 7 bases fitting TRBD2. From germline, CDR1 is SQVTM and CDR2 ANQGSEA. The CDR3 contains 13 residues. V gave up 4 bases and J gave up 4 bases; unmatched junction bases: 5. This CDR3 is CSVAGGIADTQYF. CDR3 DNA sequence: TGCAGCGTTGCGGGGGGAATTGCAGATACGCAGTATTTT.

J is TRBJ2-1 and V is TRBV18; 8 bases agree with TRBD1. The CDR3 is 17 residues long. Germline V gene lookup returns CDR1 KGHSH and CDR2 LQKENI. V was pared by 3 bases and J by 4 bases, with 11 bases of the junction left unmatched. The CDR3 protein is CASSPQSGQGSYNEQFF. CDR3 nucleotides: TGTGCCAGCTCACCTCAATCAGGACAGGGATCGTACAATGAGCAGTTCTTC.

This rearrangement joins TRBV2 to TRBJ2-3; 10 positions agree with TRBD2. Germline CDR1 and CDR2: SNHLY and FYNNEI. This CDR3 is 15 amino acids long. The V and J ends lost 5 bases and 1 base, in that order; junction bases with no gene match: 3. The CDR3, as DNA: TGTGCCAGCAGTTTAGCGGGAGGCGGCACAGATACGCAGTATTTT. Amino acids: CASSLAGGGTDTQYF.

V gene TRBV5-1 combines with J gene TRBJ2-7, with D uncertain. The CDR3 spans 15 residues. CDR1 and CDR2 from the germline V gene are SGHRS and YFSETQ. The ends were cut back, 0 bases at V and 9 bases at J, with 19 bases in the middle. The CDR3 region is CASSLDKDGPAMQYF. The DNA of the CDR3 is TGCGCCAGCAGCTTGGATAAGGACGGACCCGCCATGCAGTACTTC.

The chain links TRBV28 to TRBJ1-6; possibly TRBD1 for D (5 bases). Germline values: CDR1 MDHEN, CDR2 SYDVKM. The length of the CDR3 is 17 residues. Between the trimmed V and J ends, which lost 6 bases and 3 bases, there was a span of 18 bases. CDR3 sequence reads: CASRPPPDRGYNSPLHF. Written as DNA, the CDR3 is TGTGCCAGCAGACCCCCTCCTGACAGAGGCTATAATTCACCCCTCCACTTT.

This rearrangement joins TRBV7-9 to TRBJ2-7; TRBD2 matches 8 bases. Looked up from germline, CDR1 is SEHNR and CDR2 is FQNEAQ (reference sequence). The CDR3 sequence is 15 residues long. Trimming at V came to 5 bases and at J to 2 bases, leaving 8 bases not matched to a gene. Here the CDR3 reads CASSPLAGGTYEQYF. The CDR3 DNA follows: TGTGCCAGCAGCCCCCTTGCGGGAGGTACCTACGAGCAGTACTTC.

The chain employs TRBV28 and TRBJ1-5; 9 nucleotides line up with TRBD1. Germline-derived CDR1 and CDR2 are MDHEN and SYDVKM. CDR3 length: 14 residues. Unmatched junction bases numbered 5, after V lost 6 bases and J lost 5 bases. In DNA form, the CDR3 reads TGTGCCAGCAGGCAACAGGGGGCCGATCAGCCCCAGCATTTT. This gives the protein CASRQQGADQPQHF.

The CDR3 nucleotides are TGTGCCAGCATTCTGGGTTATGGCGAGCAGTACTTC. Translating it yields CASILGYGEQYF. V gene TRBV6-5 combines with J gene TRBJ2-7; D not certain. Trimming removed 7 bases from V and 6 bases from J, with 13 bases in between. This CDR3 has 12 residues. Germline V CDR1 and CDR2: MNHEY, SVGAGI.

The gene calls are TRBV13 and TRBJ2-3, with TRBD2 identical over 7 bases. Germline lookup yields CDR1 PRHDT and CDR2 FYEKMQ (reference sequence). Trimming removed 3 bases from V and 2 bases from J; junction bases left unmatched: 5. This CDR3 is 15 amino acids long. CDR3 nucleotide sequence: TGTGCCAGCAGCTTTCGGAGCGGGAACACAGATACGCAGTATTTT. Translated: CASSFRSGNTDTQYF.

This chain uses TRBV28 with TRBJ2-5, with D unresolved. The CDR3 is 12 amino acids. V shed 1 base and J shed 3 bases, with 3 bases lying between them. CDR1 is MDHEN, CDR2 SYDVKM, per germline. Written as DNA, the CDR3 is TGTGCCAGCAGTTTATCGGAAGAGACCCAGTACTTC. It codes for CASSLSEETQYF.

The genes are TRBV4-1 and TRBJ2-1, with D unclear. This CDR3 is 14 amino acids long. The V gene's germline CDR1 is MGHRA and CDR2 YSYEKL. V was cut by 1 base and J by 13 bases, with 17 bases left in between. This chain's CDR3 is CASSQVSAGSRQFF. The CDR3 DNA is TGCGCCAGCAGCCAAGTTTCGGCTGGGTCGCGACAGTTCTTC.

The chain employs TRBV18 and TRBJ1-5, with 11 positions matching TRBD1. J gave up 6 bases and V 3 bases, and 4 bases lay outside the gene matches. CDR1 is KGHSH and CDR2 is LQKENI in the germline V gene. The CDR3 consists of 15 residues. Here the CDR3 DNA reads TGTGCCAGCTCACCCGGACAGGGGGCGAGTCAGCCCCAGCATTTT. Translated, it gives CASSPGQGASQPQHF.

V usage is TRBV7-2 and J usage is TRBJ2-7, with TRBD2 matching over 8 bases. V shed 5 bases, J shed 2 bases, and the junction held 14 bases outside the gene matches. This CDR3 region has 17 residues. Germline V gene lookup returns CDR1 SGHTA and CDR2 FQGNSA. The CDR3 region is CASSPEGSGSFAYEQYF. CDR3 coding DNA: TGTGCCAGCAGCCCCGAGGGGAGCGGGAGTTTCGCCTACGAGCAGTACTTC.

This rearrangement joins TRBV11-3 to TRBJ2-3, with D possibly matching TRBD2 (6 bases). This CDR3 region has 15 residues. Per the germline V gene, CDR1 is SGHNT and CDR2 is YENEEA. Trimming removed 0 bases from V and 2 bases from J, with 9 bases in between. The CDR3 coding sequence is TGTGCCAGCAGCTTAGAGGGCGGGGACACAGATACGCAGTATTTT. This encodes CASSLEGGDTDTQYF.

The chain couples TRBV5-1 to TRBJ1-1; D is possibly TRBD1 (6 bases). CDR1 and CDR2 from the germline V gene are SGHRS and YFSETQ. The V gene lost 5 bases and the J gene lost 2 bases, with 16 bases spanning the gap. The CDR3 runs 15 residues. The CDR3 bases are TGCGCCAGCAGGATCGGACAGAGCCAAAACACTGAAGCTTTCTTT. It codes for CASRIGQSQNTEAFF. The full variable domain, in which reference TRBV5-1 and TRBJ1-1 provide the parts outside the CDR3, is KAGVTQTPRYLIKTRGQQVTLSCSPISGHRSVSWYQQTPGQGLQFLFEYFSETQRNKGNFPGRFSGRQFSNSRSEMNVSTLELGDSALYLCASRIGQSQNTEAFFGQGTRLTVV.

The rearrangement joins TRBV5-8 to TRBJ1-1; D possibly corresponds to TRBD1 (5 bases). Looked up from germline, CDR1 is SGHTS and CDR2 is YDEGEE. V was shortened by 4 bases and J by 6 bases, with 19 bases between the two germline ends. The CDR3 loop spans 15 amino acids. The CDR3 region is CASSLWGGIGAEAFF. CDR3 DNA sequence: TGTGCCAGCAGCCTGTGGGGTGGTATAGGGGCTGAAGCTTTCTTT.

V gene TRBV9 combines with J gene TRBJ2-7; D unclear. Germline V CDR1 and CDR2: SGDLS, YYNGEE. Trimming shortened V by 4 bases and J by 2 bases, and 13 bases separated the two germline ends. This CDR3 comprises 14 residues. CDR3 in DNA: TGTGCCAGCAGCCCAAAGGCATCCCCCTACGAGCAGTACTTC. It encodes CASSPKASPYEQYF.

The chain carries TRBV5-1 and TRBJ2-7; D is undetermined. The germline CDR1 and CDR2 sequences are SGHRS and YFSETQ. There are 13 residues in the CDR3. Between the trimmed V and J ends, which lost 0 bases and 2 bases, there was a span of 6 bases. CDR3 region: CASSLDYAYEQYF. The DNA for the CDR3 is TGCGCCAGCAGCTTGGACTATGCCTACGAGCAGTACTTC.

Here the CDR3 reads CASSLPANEKLFF. The CDR3 DNA is TGTGCCAGCAGCTTGCCGGCTAATGAAAAACTGTTTTTT. J is TRBJ1-4 and V is TRBV11-3; D remains unclear. Looked up from germline, CDR1 is SGHNT and CDR2 is YENEEA. V lost 3 bases and J lost 3, with 5 bases in between. The length of the CDR3 is 13 residues.

In DNA, the CDR3 is TGCGCCAGCAGCAGGGACGGCGAGGTCGACGAGCAGTACTTC. Residues: CASSRDGEVDEQYF. The V call is TRBV5-1, the J call TRBJ2-7; D possibly uses TRBD1 or TRBD2 (5 bases each). CDR1 and CDR2 from the germline V gene are SGHRS and YFSETQ. Trimming took off 4 bases at V and 5 bases at J, with 16 bases between the two ends. This CDR3 is 14 amino acids long.

The chain links TRBV7-3 to TRBJ2-3; D is unclear. Trimming took off 5 bases at V and 1 base at J, with 1 base between the two ends. CDR1 SGHTA and CDR2 FQGTGA come from the germline V gene. The CDR3 is 11 residues long. This chain's CDR3 is CASSRTDTQYF. The DNA of the CDR3 is TGTGCCAGCAGCCGCACAGATACGCAGTATTTT. The whole variable domain, filled in from reference TRBV7-3 and TRBJ2-3, reads GAGVSQTPSNKVTEKGKYVELRCDPISGHTALYWYRQSLGQGPEFLIYFQGTGAADDSGLPNDRFFAVRPEGSVSTLKIQRTERGDSAVYLCASSRTDTQYFGPGTRLTVL.

The gene calls are TRBV7-2 and TRBJ2-1; 11 bases match TRBD2. V was pared by 5 bases and J by 6 bases, with 9 bases of the junction left unmatched. The CDR3 spans 16 residues. The germline CDR1 and CDR2 sequences are SGHTA and FQGNSA. CDR3 region: CASSPGGTSGLNEQFF. CDR3 in DNA: TGTGCCAGCAGCCCAGGGGGGACTAGCGGACTCAATGAGCAGTTCTTC. Together with reference TRBV7-2 and TRBJ2-1, the CDR3 gives the full variable domain: GAGVSQSPSNKVTEKGKDVELRCDPISGHTALYWYRQSLGQGLEFLIYFQGNSAPDKSGLPSDRFSAERTGGSVSTLTIQRTQQEDSAVYLCASSPGGTSGLNEQFFGPGTRLTVL.

The chain uses TRBV15 and TRBJ2-2; 10 nucleotides agree with TRBD2. Germline loops: CDR1 LNHNV, CDR2 YYDKDF (reference sequence). Losses at the gene ends were 1 base for V and 4 bases for J; bases not matched to a gene: 3. This CDR3 is built from 16 residues. The CDR3 DNA is TGTGCCACCAGCAGAGGCGGACTAGCGGTCACCGGGGAGCTGTTTTTT. Encoded protein: CATSRGGLAVTGELFF.